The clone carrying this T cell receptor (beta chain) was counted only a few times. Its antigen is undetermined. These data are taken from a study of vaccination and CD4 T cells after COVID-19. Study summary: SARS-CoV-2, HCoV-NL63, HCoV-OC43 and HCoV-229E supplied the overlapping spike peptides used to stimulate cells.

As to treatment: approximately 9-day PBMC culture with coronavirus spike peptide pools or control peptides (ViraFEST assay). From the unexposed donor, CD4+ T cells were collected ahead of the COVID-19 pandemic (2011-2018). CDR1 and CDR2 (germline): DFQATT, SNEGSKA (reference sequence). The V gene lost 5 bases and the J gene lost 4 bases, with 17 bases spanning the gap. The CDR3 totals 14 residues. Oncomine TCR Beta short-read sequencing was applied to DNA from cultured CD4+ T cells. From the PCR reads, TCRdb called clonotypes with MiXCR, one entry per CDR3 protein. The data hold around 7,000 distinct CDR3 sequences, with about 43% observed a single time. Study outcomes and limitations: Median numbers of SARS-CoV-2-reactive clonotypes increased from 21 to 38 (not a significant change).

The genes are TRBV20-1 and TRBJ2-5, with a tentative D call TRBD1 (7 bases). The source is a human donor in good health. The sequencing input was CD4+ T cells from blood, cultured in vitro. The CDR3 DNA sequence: TGCAGTGCTGGACGGGGGACAGAGGGAGAGACCCAGTACTTC. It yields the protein CSAGRGTEGETQYF.